These 11 T cell receptor beta chains were sequenced from one sample in a study of memory CD4+ T cells and cytomegalovirus serostatus. The sort gate was single viable CD3+CD4+CD8-CD45RO+ cells for memory CD4+ T cells. Generated by immunoSEQ multiplex PCR, the TCRdb table keeps only in-frame clones and is missing some. The data show about 64,000 clones, approximately 77% seen once. Input material: memory CD4+ T cells from blood. The receptors derive from an adult in good health and CMV-seronegative.

V usage is TRBV6-5 and J usage is TRBJ1-1; D is uncertain. The V gene lost 1 base and the J gene lost 3 bases, with 6 bases spanning the gap. Germline V lookup: CDR1 MNHEY, CDR2 SVGAGI. This CDR3 comprises 13 residues. CDR3 in amino acids: CASSYLRDTEAFF. The DNA for the CDR3 is TGTGCCAGCAGTTACTTGCGGGACACTGAAGCTTTCTTT.

J is TRBJ2-7 and V is TRBV6-6, with D maybe TRBD2 (5 bases). The CDR3 is made up of 15 amino acids. V was trimmed by 5 bases and J by 2 bases, leaving 16 bases between them. Germline CDR1 is MNHNY and CDR2 is SVGAGI (reference sequence). CDR3 residues: CASSAKTGITYEQYF. The CDR3 DNA reads TGTGCCAGCAGTGCCAAGACCGGGATCACCTACGAGCAGTACTTC.

The chain recombines TRBV28 with TRBJ1-5, with a tentative D call TRBD1 (5 bases). The CDR3 sequence is 21 residues long. The germline V gene has CDR1 MDHEN and CDR2 SYDVKM. The V end lost 5 bases, the J end lost 4 bases, and 33 bases lay between the germline ends. The CDR3 DNA sequence: TGTGCCAGCAGTCGTCGAGGCCGTCCTACAGTCAGGGTAAGGGGTAATCAGCCCCAGCATTTT. Amino acids: CASSRRGRPTVRVRGNQPQHF.

CDR3 protein: CASSFGGAGGEQYF. The CDR3 nucleotides read TGCGCCAGCAGTTTCGGGGGAGCGGGGGGAGAGCAGTACTTC. The chain combines TRBV5-1 with TRBJ2-7, with 9 nucleotides matching TRBD2. The V gene end was trimmed by 5 bases and the J gene end by 7 bases; junction bases not matched to a gene: 10. CDR1 is SGHRS and CDR2 is YFSETQ in the germline V gene. This CDR3 has 14 residues.

The chain combines TRBV15 with TRBJ1-4; D gene uncertain. Germline V CDR1 and CDR2: LNHNV, YYDKDF (reference sequence). V dropped 5 bases and J dropped 6 bases, with 16 bases sitting between them. The CDR3 is 15 amino acids. CDR3 nucleotides: TGTGCCACCAGCGGTGGGCGGCGTTTGGATGAAAAACTGTTTTTT. It yields the protein CATSGGRRLDEKLFF.

The chain carries TRBV27 and TRBJ1-1, with 7 positions matching TRBD1. This CDR3 is 15 amino acids long. The V gene's germline CDR1 is MNHEY and CDR2 SMNVEV (reference sequence). The trim removed 5 bases at V and 5 bases at J, leaving 11 bases unmatched. This CDR3 is CASSPSPHRGTEAFF. Written as DNA, the CDR3 is TGTGCCAGCAGTCCGAGCCCCCACAGGGGAACTGAAGCTTTCTTT.

The chain combines TRBV28 with TRBJ2-1; D call uncertain. V dropped 3 bases and J dropped 0 bases, with 12 bases sitting between them. This CDR3 contains 16 residues. CDR1 is MDHEN, CDR2 SYDVKM, per germline. The CDR3, as DNA: TGTGCCAGCAGTTTTGAGTACCGGAGCTCCTACAATGAGCAGTTCTTC. Protein sequence: CASSFEYRSSYNEQFF.

The chain has TRBV10-3 and TRBJ2-3; D perhaps matches TRBD1 (6 bases). CDR1 is ENHRY, CDR2 SYGVKD, per germline. Deletions cut 11 bases from V and 1 base from J, with 16 bases between. The CDR3 has 14 residues. The CDR3 DNA sequence: TGTGCCTCCCAACAGGGTGGGGGCACAGATACGCAGTATTTT. Its protein is CASQQGGGTDTQYF.

The CDR3 spells CAISEARGLGNTIYF. Written as DNA, the CDR3 is TGTGCCATCAGTGAGGCGAGGGGATTGGGCAACACCATATATTTT. J is TRBJ1-3 and V is TRBV10-3; a weak D match, TRBD1 (5 bases). V was clipped by 2 bases and J by 7 bases, with 15 bases between them. The length of the CDR3 is 15 residues. Germline CDR1 is ENHRY and CDR2 is SYGVKD.

This chain joins TRBV5-1 and TRBJ1-3; tentative D call: TRBD1 (6 bases). Germline V gene data show CDR1 as SGHRS and CDR2 as YFSETQ. This CDR3 has 14 residues. V was shortened by 4 bases and J by 3 bases, with 11 bases between the two germline ends. This CDR3 is CASSTGTSGNTIYF. DNA of the CDR3: TGCGCCAGCAGCACCGGGACAAGTGGAAACACCATATATTTT.

Comment on this clone: An end of the junction does not agree with germline; a read error may underlie this. The chain joins TRBV7-7 to TRBJ2-5; 10 bases are a match to TRBD2. The CDR3 totals 16 residues. CDR1 and CDR2 (germline): SSHAT, FNYEAQ (reference sequence). CDR3 DNA sequence: TGTGCTAGCAGCTTAATGAGCGGGGGGGCCACAGAGACCCAGTACTTC. This sequence encodes CASSLMSGGATETQYF.